This T cell receptor (beta chain) comes out of a study of early T cells in non-severe SARS-CoV-2 infection. Turning to the study itself: It was bulk RNA from unsorted whole blood that was sequenced, and the chains were unpaired. Study-wide results and limits: The VDJdb matching leaned toward anti-spike CD8 responses and overlooked private and CD4 specificities.

TCRdb re-derived calls from the 5' RACE reads in MiXCR, one entry per CDR3 protein. The table lists around 81,000 distinct CDR3 sequences, more than 13% of them singletons. This clonotype was counted at least ten times. The antigen is undetermined. The CDR3 length is 13 residues. CDR1 and CDR2 from the germline V gene are SGHDT and YYEEEE. V was pared by 3 bases and J by 4 bases, with 4 bases of the junction left unmatched. This receptor was taken from an adult who was a healthcare worker with PCR-confirmed SARS-CoV-2 infection or an uninfected control (not recorded which). V usage is TRBV5-6 and J usage is TRBJ2-7; TRBD1 matches 7 bases. The sequencing sample was made of whole blood. The CDR3 nucleotides read TGTGCCAGCAGCTCGACAGGGCGGTACGAGCAGTACTTC. Translating it yields CASSSTGRYEQYF.